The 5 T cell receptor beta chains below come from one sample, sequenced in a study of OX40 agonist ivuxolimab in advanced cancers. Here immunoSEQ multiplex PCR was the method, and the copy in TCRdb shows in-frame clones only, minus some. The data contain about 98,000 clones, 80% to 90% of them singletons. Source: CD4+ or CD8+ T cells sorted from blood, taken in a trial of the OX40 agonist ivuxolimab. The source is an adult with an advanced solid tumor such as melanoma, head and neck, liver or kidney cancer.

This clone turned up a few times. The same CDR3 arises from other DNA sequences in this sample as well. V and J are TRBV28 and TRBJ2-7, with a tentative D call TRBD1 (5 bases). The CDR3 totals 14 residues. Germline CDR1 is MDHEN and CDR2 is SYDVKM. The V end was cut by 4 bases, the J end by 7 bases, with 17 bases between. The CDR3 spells CASSSPGRLGEQYF. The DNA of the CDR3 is TGTGCCAGCAGTTCGCCAGGGCGTTTAGGAGAGCAGTACTTC.

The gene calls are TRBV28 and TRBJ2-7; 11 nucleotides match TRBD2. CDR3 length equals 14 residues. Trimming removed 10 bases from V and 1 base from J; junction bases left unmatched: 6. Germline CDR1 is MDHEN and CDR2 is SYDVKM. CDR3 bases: TGTGCCATCTCGAGACTAGCGGGATCCTACGAGCAGTACTTC. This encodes CAISRLAGSYEQYF.

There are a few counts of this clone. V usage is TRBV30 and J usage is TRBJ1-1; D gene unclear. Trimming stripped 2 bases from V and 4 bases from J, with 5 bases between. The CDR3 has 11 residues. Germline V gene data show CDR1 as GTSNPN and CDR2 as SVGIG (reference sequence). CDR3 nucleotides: TGTGCCTGGAGTACGGTCACTGAAGCTTTCTTT. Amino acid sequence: CAWSTVTEAFF.

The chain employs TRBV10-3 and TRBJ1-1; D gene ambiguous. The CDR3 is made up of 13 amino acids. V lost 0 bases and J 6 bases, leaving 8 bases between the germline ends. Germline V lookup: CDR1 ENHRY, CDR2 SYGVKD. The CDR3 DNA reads TGTGCCATCAGTGAGTCTAAGTGGGCTGAAGCTTTCTTT. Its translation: CAISESKWAEAFF.

The CDR3, as DNA: TGTGCCTGGTCCGGGACAGGGATAGAGACCCAGTACTTC. Translating gives CAWSGTGIETQYF. This chain links TRBV30 with TRBJ2-5; TRBD1 aligns across 9 bases. The CDR3 has 13 amino acids. V was clipped by 5 bases and J by 4 bases; unmatched bases: 5. Germline V CDR1 and CDR2: GTSNPN, SVGIG (reference sequence).